This TCR beta chain derives from a study of low-dose radiotherapy and immunotherapy resistance in tumors. As for the study in general: Doses of 0.5 Gy per fraction every 2 weeks, totaling 6.5 Gy, went to Cohort 1. For four cycles from cycle 1 day 1, patients took 300 mg oral aspirin daily. A dose of 1 Gy per fraction every two weeks went to Cohort 2, totaling 13 Gy over 26 weeks.

The time point is: before trial treatment. As a condition of eligibility, patients had advanced solid tumors lacking tumor-infiltrating lymphocytes. This clonotype was seen ten or more times. Primers targeting TRAV and TRBV primed first-strand cDNA, covering alpha and beta chains. TCRs underwent 20 PCR cycles of amplification with a constant-region primer and V-primer adapter. TCRdb used MiXCR to reprocess the reads, holding one entry per CDR3 protein. The sample lists 80,000 to 95,000 distinct CDR3 sequences, under 9.5% occurring once. J was trimmed by 1 base and V by 5 bases; bases with no gene match: 5. The V gene's germline CDR1 is SGHTA and CDR2 FQGTGA. The CDR3 is made up of 15 amino acids.

This TCR came from a male donor with prostate cancer. Sequencing was performed on PBMCs, taken before treatment. V and J are TRBV7-3 and TRBJ2-3, with TRBD2 matching 8 bases. CDR3 region: CASSDSGTRTDTQYF. The DNA for the CDR3 is TGTGCCAGCAGCGATAGCGGGACCCGCACAGATACGCAGTATTTT.